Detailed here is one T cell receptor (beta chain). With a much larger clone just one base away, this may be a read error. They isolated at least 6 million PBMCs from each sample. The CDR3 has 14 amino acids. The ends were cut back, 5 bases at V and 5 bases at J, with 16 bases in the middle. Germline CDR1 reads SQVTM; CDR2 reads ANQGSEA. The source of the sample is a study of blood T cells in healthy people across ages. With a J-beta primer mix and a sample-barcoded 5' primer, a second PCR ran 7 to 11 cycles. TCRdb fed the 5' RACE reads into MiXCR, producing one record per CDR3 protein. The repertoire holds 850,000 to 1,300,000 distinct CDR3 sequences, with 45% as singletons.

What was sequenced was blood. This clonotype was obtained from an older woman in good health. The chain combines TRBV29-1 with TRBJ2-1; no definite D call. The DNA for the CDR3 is TGCAGCGTTAGTCCTCTAGAGACCCACAATGAGCAGTTCTTC. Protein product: CSVSPLETHNEQFF.